One and the same sample provided the 15 T cell receptor beta chains below, sequenced in a study of control samples from healthy donors and cancer patients. Assay: immunoSEQ multiplex PCR; the TCRdb copy retains only in-frame clones and omits some. Seen here are 70,000 to 100,000 clones, 91% observed once, and the top ten hold about 16%. Material: blood. The source of these receptors is a man aged 50 to 59 in good health.

The chain has TRBV6-2 or TRBV6-3 and TRBJ2-1; no clear D. CDR1 is MNHEY, CDR2 SVGEGT, per germline. V lost 0 bases and J lost 9, with 12 bases in between. This CDR3 contains 14 residues. CDR3 coding DNA: TGTGCCAGCAGTTACTCGGCAGCTACGGGTGAGCAGTTCTTC. Its protein is CASSYSAATGEQFF.

Details on this clone: This sample includes further DNA sequences coding for the same CDR3. The CDR3 sequence is CASSLGGDTEAFF. Written as DNA, the CDR3 is TGTGCCAGCAGCTTGGGGGGGGACACTGAAGCTTTCTTT. The V gene is TRBV11-3, the J gene TRBJ1-1, with a weak D call TRBD1 (5 bases). This CDR3 is built from 13 residues. CDR1 and CDR2 (germline): SGHNT, YENEEA. V gave up 3 bases and J gave up 3 bases, with 8 bases separating them.

J is TRBJ1-5 and V is TRBV6-5, with TRBD1 identical over 7 bases. The CDR3 spans 13 residues. Germline V gene data show CDR1 as MNHEY and CDR2 as SVGAGI. V gave up 6 bases and J gave up 10 bases; unmatched junction bases: 9. The CDR3 nucleotides read TGTGCCAGCAGCATACAGGGGTCACATCCCCAGCATTTT. Translation gives CASSIQGSHPQHF.

The CDR3 bases are TGTGCCAGCAGTTATCAAGTTAGCAATCAGCCCCAGCATTTT. Translating it yields CASSYQVSNQPQHF. V is TRBV6-2 or TRBV6-3 and J is TRBJ1-5; D is ambiguous. There are 14 residues in the CDR3. Trimming cost V 3 bases and J 0 bases, with 6 bases left between them. In germline, CDR1 is MNHEY, CDR2 SVGEGT.

The V and J genes are TRBV6-5 and TRBJ1-4; D not resolved. The germline gives CDR1 MNHEY, CDR2 SVGAGI. Trimming removed 2 bases from V and 5 bases from J, with 12 bases in between. This CDR3 comprises 15 residues. CDR3 sequence: CASSYDGSLNEKLFF. The CDR3, as DNA: TGTGCCAGCAGTTACGACGGCAGTCTAAATGAAAAACTGTTTTTT.

The V gene is TRBV18, the J gene TRBJ2-3; 7 bases align to TRBD2. Germline CDR1 is KGHSH and CDR2 is LQKENI. V shed 2 bases and J 4 bases; nucleotides not matched to a gene: 3. The CDR3 extends over 14 amino acids. Written as DNA, the CDR3 is TGTGCCAGCTCACCAGGGGCGGGGGCAGATACGCAGTATTTT. It is translated as CASSPGAGADTQYF.

This sequence joins TRBV30 and TRBJ1-1, with D possibly matching TRBD1 (6 bases). This CDR3 is built from 13 residues. Looked up from germline, CDR1 is GTSNPN and CDR2 is SVGIG (reference sequence). Trimming cost V 5 bases and J 4 bases, with 14 bases left between them. CDR3 DNA sequence: TGTGCCTGGGCAAGGACAGATCGCACTGAAGCTTTCTTT. Its translation: CAWARTDRTEAFF.

J is TRBJ2-6 and V is TRBV7-9, with 9 bases lining up with TRBD1. Germline values: CDR1 SEHNR, CDR2 FQNEAQ (reference sequence). V shed 4 bases and J 0 bases; nucleotides not matched to a gene: 4. The CDR3 runs 17 residues. The CDR3 region has the DNA TGTGCCAGCAGCTCCGGGACAGGGCTCTCTGGGGCCAACGTCCTGACTTTC. It codes for CASSSGTGLSGANVLTF.

V gene TRBV20-1 combines with J gene TRBJ2-5; D is ambiguous. The CDR3 loop spans 11 amino acids. The germline gives CDR1 DFQATT, CDR2 SNEGSKA (reference sequence). V was clipped by 3 bases and J by 4 bases, with 6 bases between them. CDR3 region: CSASSGETQYF. The CDR3 DNA reads as TGCAGTGCTAGTTCGGGAGAGACCCAGTACTTC.

This clone was detected only once. The chain employs TRBV19 and TRBJ2-2, with 9 bases lining up with TRBD1. V was clipped by 5 bases and J by 8 bases; unmatched bases: 6. Germline V gives CDR1 LNHDA, CDR2 SQIVND (reference sequence). The CDR3 runs to 14 residues. This CDR3 is CASSPGTGIGELFF. CDR3 coding DNA: TGTGCCAGTAGTCCTGGGACAGGGATTGGGGAGCTGTTTTTT.

CDR3 amino acids: CASSPDRSTDTQYF. The CDR3 DNA follows: TGTGCCAGCAGCCCGGACCGGAGCACAGATACGCAGTATTTT. This sequence joins TRBV3-1 (or the pseudogene TRBV3-2) and TRBJ2-3; D gene unclear. V lost 4 bases, J lost 0 bases, and 8 bases lay in between. CDR1 is LGHDT, CDR2 YNNKEL, per germline (reference sequence). The CDR3 has 14 residues.

The chain has TRBV7-2 and TRBJ1-1; D may be TRBD1 (6 bases). Per the germline V gene, CDR1 is SGHTA and CDR2 is FQGNSA. The V end lost 2 bases, the J end lost 2 bases, and 9 bases lay between the germline ends. This CDR3 comprises 14 residues. The CDR3 here is CASSLQGRNTEAFF. In nucleotides, the CDR3 is TGTGCCAGCAGCTTACAGGGGAGAAACACTGAAGCTTTCTTT.

J is TRBJ2-7 and V is TRBV9, with 7 bases aligning to TRBD1. CDR1 is SGDLS and CDR2 is YYNGEE in the germline V gene. Trimming removed 3 bases from V and 5 bases from J; junction bases left unmatched: 8. This CDR3 spans 14 amino acids. As DNA, the CDR3 is TGTGCCAGCAGCGCTAACCCGACAGGGAACGAGCAGTACTTC. Its translation is CASSANPTGNEQYF.

This sequence joins TRBV6-6 and TRBJ1-2, with D hard to call. CDR3 length equals 14 residues. The V end was cut by 5 bases, the J end by 7 bases, with 17 bases between. Germline loops: CDR1 MNHNY, CDR2 SVGAGI (reference sequence). CDR3 nucleotide sequence: TGTGCCAGCAGTATCGCCGCGGGTAGCGGTGGCTACACCTTC. This codes for CASSIAAGSGGYTF.

This chain links TRBV2 with TRBJ1-5; 7 bases fit TRBD1. This CDR3 has 17 amino acids. The V gene end was trimmed by 1 base and the J gene end by 3 bases; junction bases not matched to a gene: 9. CDR1 is SNHLY and CDR2 is FYNNEI in the germline V gene. CDR3: CASSEVQGKGTNQPQHF. DNA of the CDR3: TGTGCCAGCAGTGAAGTACAGGGGAAAGGGACCAATCAGCCCCAGCATTTT.